This T cell receptor (beta chain) emerged from a study of T cells in Graves' hyperthyroidism and ophthalmopathy. In this sample, this clonotype turned up many times. The length of the CDR3 is 13 residues. Trimming cost V 5 bases and J 0 bases, with 7 bases left between them. Germline-derived CDR1 and CDR2 are MNHEY and SMNVEV (reference sequence). Amplification targeted TCR beta CDR3 regions from RNA transcripts. The HTBI primer set served for first-round RT-PCR of the TCR CDR3. TCRdb re-called the multiplex PCR reads through MiXCR, storing one row per CDR3 protein. The sample shows more than 350,000 distinct CDR3 sequences, nearly 15% of them seen only once.

Material: blood. This sequence joins TRBV27 and TRBJ2-5; D remains unclear. The TCR was taken from a woman in her fifties or sixties with Graves' ophthalmopathy. The CDR3 nucleotides read TGTGCCAGCAGTCGGCACAACCAAGAGACCCAGTACTTC. Amino acids: CASSRHNQETQYF.